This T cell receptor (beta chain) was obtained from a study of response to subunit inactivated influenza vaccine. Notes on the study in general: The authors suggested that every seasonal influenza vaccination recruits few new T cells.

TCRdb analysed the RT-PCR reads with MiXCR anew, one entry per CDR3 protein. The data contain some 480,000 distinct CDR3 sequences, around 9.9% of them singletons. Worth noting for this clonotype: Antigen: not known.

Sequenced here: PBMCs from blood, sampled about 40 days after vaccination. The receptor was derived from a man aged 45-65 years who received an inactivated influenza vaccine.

The CDR3 region is CSAEIPNSGSPEQYF. The CDR3 DNA reads TGCAGTGCTGAGATCCCAAACTCGGGATCTCCTGAGCAGTACTTC. The chain uses TRBV20-1 and TRBJ2-7; weak D call: TRBD2 (5 bases). The CDR3 is made up of 15 amino acids. Germline values: CDR1 DFQATT, CDR2 SNEGSKA (reference sequence). Trimming stripped 5 bases from V and 7 bases from J, with 24 bases between.